The 21 T cell receptor beta chains below come from one sample, sequenced in a study of T cells in Graves' hyperthyroidism and ophthalmopathy. It was RNA transcripts that yielded the amplified TCR beta CDR3 regions. First-round RT-PCR of the TCR CDR3 relied on the HTBI primer set. A single record per CDR3 protein comes from TCRdb applying MiXCR to the multiplex PCR reads. The sample yields some 510,000 distinct CDR3 sequences, roughly 20% seen once. The specimen sequenced was blood. Source of these receptors: a man younger than 30 with Graves' hyperthyroidism.

This clonotype was recorded at least ten times. The chain uses TRBV6-6 and TRBJ2-2, with a weak D call TRBD1 (5 bases). Germline V gives CDR1 MNHNY, CDR2 SVGAGI (reference sequence). V lost 5 bases, J lost 0 bases, and 7 bases lay in between. This CDR3 has 14 amino acids. CDR3 in DNA: TGTGCCAGCAGTCAGGGATCGAACACCGGGGAGCTGTTTTTT. Its protein product is CASSQGSNTGELFF.

As regards this clonotype: The junction departs from the called germline gene at one end, perhaps through a read error. V is TRBV6-1 and J is TRBJ1-1, with D possibly TRBD1 on 5 matching bases. Germline lookup yields CDR1 MNHNS and CDR2 SASEGT. The CDR3 consists of 14 residues. CDR3 DNA: TGTGCCAGCACCATAGGGGCGGCATCCACTGATGCTTTCTTT. Translation: CASTIGAASTDAFF.

This clonotype was detected only a few times. One end of the junction is discordant with germline, which a read error may explain. This sequence joins TRBV12-3 or TRBV12-4 and TRBJ1-1; no clear D. The CDR3 length is 14 residues. CDR3 in DNA: TGTGCCAGCAGTTTAGGCATGGTGAACACTGATGCTTTCTTT. Its translation: CASSLGMVNTDAFF.

The CDR3 coding sequence is TGTGCCAGCAGCCACCTCCGGGGTGGCTACACCTTC. The encoded protein is CASSHLRGGYTF. The J gene is TRBJ1-2, the V gene TRBV12-3 or TRBV12-4; D ambiguous. V was cut by 6 bases and J by 7 bases, with 12 bases left in between. CDR3 length: 12 residues.

This clonotype was counted at least ten times. J is TRBJ2-7 and V is TRBV6-1; 7 bases align to TRBD1. Germline V gene sequence: CDR1 MNHNS, CDR2 SASEGT. The CDR3 length is 15 residues. V lost 6 bases to trimming and J lost 0 bases; unmatched junction nucleotides: 8. CDR3 bases: TGTGCCAGCAGACCTACAGGGGATTCCTCCTACGAGCAGTACTTC. This codes for CASRPTGDSSYEQYF.

The chain combines TRBV2 with TRBJ1-1; D may be TRBD1 (5 bases). V was trimmed by 4 bases and J by 7 bases, leaving 16 bases between them. The germline gives CDR1 SNHLY, CDR2 FYNNEI. The CDR3 consists of 14 residues. The DNA of the CDR3 is TGTGCCAGCAGTGTTTTCGTTGGGACCTATGAAGCTTTCTTT. This gives the protein CASSVFVGTYEAFF. The whole variable domain, remainder taken from reference TRBV2 and TRBJ1-1, is EPEVTQTPSHQVTQMGQEVILRCVPISNHLYFYWYRQILGQKVEFLVSFYNNEISEKSEIFDDQFSVERPDGSNFTLKIRSTKLEDSAMYFCASSVFVGTYEAFFGQGTRLTVV.

This clonotype was observed at least ten times. The chain combines TRBV2 with TRBJ1-2; a weak D match, TRBD1 (6 bases). The germline V and J ends were trimmed by 8 bases and 0 bases, with 10 bases remaining between them. Germline V gene sequence: CDR1 SNHLY, CDR2 FYNNEI. The CDR3 contains 13 residues. The CDR3 DNA follows: TGTGCCAGCCGACAGGATTCTAACTATGGCTACACCTTC. It is translated as CASRQDSNYGYTF.

This clonotype was detected only a few times. The conserved closing phenylalanine or tryptophan is absent in this CDR3, likely reflecting a read error. The chain recombines TRBV30 with TRBJ2-2; no clear D gene. The germline CDR1 and CDR2 sequences are GTSNPN and SVGIG (reference sequence). This CDR3 is built from 12 residues. V lost 4 bases and J lost 2, with 5 bases in between. This CDR3 is CAWTGNTGELFS. CDR3 nucleotides: TGTGCCTGGACGGGTAACACCGGGGAGCTGTTTTCT.

This clonotype was detected ten times or more. The chain links TRBV12-3 or TRBV12-4 to TRBJ2-7, with D unresolved. V lost 0 bases to trimming and J lost 3 bases, with 6 bases between them. This CDR3 contains 13 residues. The CDR3, as DNA: TGTGCCAGCAGTTTAGCCGACAACTACGAGCAGTACTTC. This codes for CASSLADNYEQYF.

Points on this clonotype: This may be a read error, as it is one base from a much larger clone. The J gene is TRBJ2-2, the V gene TRBV5-1, with 8 nucleotides matching TRBD2. Germline V gene data show CDR1 as SGHRS and CDR2 as YFSETQ. This CDR3 spans 16 amino acids. The CDR3 spells CASATQSGGFTGELLF. The CDR3 DNA reads as TGCGCCAGCGCCACCCAAAGCGGGGGCTTCACCGGGGAGCTGTTGTTT.

Only a few counts were recorded for this clonotype. The chain is built from TRBV4-1 and TRBJ2-4, with 9 bases aligning to TRBD1. The CDR3 extends over 14 amino acids. Germline trimming cut 2 bases from V and 5 bases from J; bases unmatched to any gene: 1. CDR1 and CDR2 (germline): MGHRA, YSYEKL. CDR3 residues: CASSQTGGENIQYF. The CDR3 DNA sequence: TGCGCCAGCAGCCAAACAGGGGGCGAAAACATTCAGTACTTC.

The chain combines TRBV7-2 with TRBJ2-7; 11 bases agree with TRBD2. Germline V gene lookup returns CDR1 SGHTA and CDR2 FQGNSA. The CDR3 sequence is 14 residues long. Trimming took 11 bases from V and 2 from J; bases not matched to a gene: 8. In DNA, the CDR3 is TGTGCCTGCGCAGGACTAGCGGGCCCCTACGAGCAGTACTTC. It yields the protein CACAGLAGPYEQYF.

This clonotype showed up many times. The chain recombines TRBV6-5 with TRBJ1-2; 7 bases fit TRBD1. CDR1 and CDR2 from the germline V gene are MNHEY and SVGAGI. The CDR3 consists of 13 residues. V dropped 9 bases and J dropped 3; count of bases not matched to a gene: 7. The CDR3 DNA is TGTGCCAGTTCACAGGGGACTTACTATGGCTACACCTTC. Amino acids: CASSQGTYYGYTF.

Remarks on this clonotype: Sequence at one end of the junction differs from germline and may be a read error. The chain is built from TRBV6-1 and TRBJ1-1; maybe TRBD1 (5 bases). The CDR3 covers 14 residues. Per the germline V gene, CDR1 is MNHNS and CDR2 is SASEGT. The CDR3 DNA reads TGTGCCAGCAGAATCACAGGAGCGTACACTGACGCTTTCTTT. Protein product: CASRITGAYTDAFF.

A word on this clonotype: A much larger clone differs by one base, so this may be a read error. This CDR3 is missing its conserved last phenylalanine or tryptophan, likely due to a read error. The chain employs TRBV6-5 and TRBJ2-2; 9 bases fit TRBD2. After removal of 4 bases from V and 7 bases from J, the junction contained 7 bases not matched to a gene. Germline V gene sequence: CDR1 MNHEY, CDR2 SVGAGI. The CDR3 length is 15 residues. For the CDR3, the DNA is TGTGCCAGCAGTTCTTTGGCGGGGGGGGTCGGGGAGCTGTTTTAT. It specifies CASSSLAGGVGELFY.

Concerning this clonotype: A much larger clone differs from this one at a single base, so this may be a read error. The CDR3 DNA reads TGTGCCATCAGCCAAGATCTGGGCTCTAACTATGGCTACACCTTC. Encoded protein: CAISQDLGSNYGYTF. The J gene is TRBJ1-2, the V gene TRBV14; no reliable D call. The length of the CDR3 is 15 residues. Germline-derived CDR1 and CDR2 are SGHDN and FVKESK.

This clonotype was found many times. The chain carries TRBV19 and TRBJ1-2; no reliable D call. The germline V gene encodes CDR1 LNHDA and CDR2 SQIVND (reference sequence). The germline V and J ends were trimmed by 3 bases and 0 bases, with 11 bases remaining between them. The CDR3 length is 15 residues. For the CDR3, the DNA is TGTGCCAGTAGTATTTTGCCCAGCGCTAACTATGGCTACACCTTC. This translates into CASSILPSANYGYTF.

This clonotype was counted at least ten times. The DNA for the CDR3 is TGTGCCACTCGGACAGGGGGAGTTTCGGCAGGGGAGCTGTTTTTT. It specifies CATRTGGVSAGELFF. The chain is built from TRBV10-3 and TRBJ2-2; TRBD1 matches 10 bases. The CDR3 length is 15 residues. The germline V gene encodes CDR1 ENHRY and CDR2 SYGVKD. V gave up 10 bases and J gave up 8 bases; unmatched junction bases: 13.

The table lists this clonotype with many counts. The chain recombines TRBV28 with TRBJ2-6, with D tentatively TRBD1 (6 bases). Trimming took 6 bases from V and 4 from J, leaving 16 bases between them. Germline V CDR1 and CDR2: MDHEN, SYDVKM. The CDR3 is 16 amino acids. The CDR3 sequence: CASSNLRGRGANVLTF. The CDR3 region has the DNA TGTGCCAGCAGCAACCTCAGGGGCCGGGGGGCCAACGTCCTGACTTTC.

This clonotype was observed many times. The V call is TRBV12-3 or TRBV12-4, the J call TRBJ1-1; 7 bases match TRBD1. V shed 7 bases, J shed 6 bases, and the junction held 5 bases outside the gene matches. The CDR3 spans 12 residues. This CDR3 is CASIRQGSEAFF. Here the CDR3 DNA reads TGTGCCAGCATCAGACAGGGATCTGAAGCTTTCTTT.

This clonotype showed up just a few times. This rearrangement joins TRBV19 to TRBJ2-2, with 7 bases fitting TRBD1. Germline trimming cut 6 bases from V and 2 bases from J; bases unmatched to any gene: 9. The CDR3 extends over 16 amino acids. Germline CDR1 reads LNHDA; CDR2 reads SQIVND (reference sequence). The CDR3 DNA is TGTGCCAGTAGCTTTTCCGGGACAGCCAACACCGGGGAGCTGTTTTTT. This sequence encodes CASSFSGTANTGELFF. The variable domain in full, completed from reference TRBV19 and TRBJ2-2, reads DGGITQSPKYLFRKEGQNVTLSCEQNLNHDAMYWYRQDPGQGLRLIYYSQIVNDFQKGDIAEGYSVSREKKESFPLTVTSAQKNPTAFYLCASSFSGTANTGELFFGEGSRLTVL.